This T cell receptor (beta chain) was recorded in a study of T-cell reconstitution after alpha-beta-depleted transplantation in children. Study outcomes and limitations: Some patients owed their high day-60 TCRbeta diversity to surviving recipient T cells and thymic progenitors. Several hundred expanded graft clones reportedly supplied alpha-beta T cells about two months after transplant.

As for this clonotype: Its target is unknown.

The TCRbeta library incorporated unique molecular identifiers. TCRdb recomputed calls from the PCR reads with MiXCR, one row per CDR3 protein. The data show fewer than 550,000 distinct CDR3 sequences, approximately 10% seen once. J was trimmed by 3 bases and V by 6 bases; bases with no gene match: 16. CDR1 is MNHEY, CDR2 SVGEGT, per germline. The CDR3 totals 17 residues. This receptor was taken from a female patient aged 2-10 years who had a stem cell transplant for aplastic anemia, so the T cells may come from the graft donor. Sequencing used PBMCs, mostly from graft donor cells, obtained 180 days after TCRalphabeta/CD19-depleted stem cell transplant. This sequence joins TRBV6-2 or TRBV6-3 and TRBJ2-7; TRBD1 aligns across 8 bases. CDR3 sequence (DNA): TGTGCCAGCAGCTACAGGGGGTCGCGATTTGGACGCTACGAGCAGTACTTC. Translating it yields CASSYRGSRFGRYEQYF.